These 24 T cell receptor beta chains came from one sample sequenced in a study of OX40 agonist ivuxolimab in advanced cancers. Some clones are missing from TCRdb's copy, which holds only in-frame ones; the method was immunoSEQ multiplex PCR. The table has fewer than 70,000 clones, 70% to 90% seen once; the top ten hold about 6.3%. Sample: CD4+ or CD8+ T cells sorted from blood, taken in a trial of the OX40 agonist ivuxolimab. The receptors were gathered from an adult with an advanced solid tumor such as melanoma, head and neck, liver or kidney cancer.

The chain combines TRBV7-3 with TRBJ2-3; 8 nucleotides align to TRBD2. The junction had 5 bases not matched to a gene; V was cut back by 0 bases and J by 0 bases. Germline assignment: CDR1 SGHTA and CDR2 FQGTGA. CDR3 length: 17 residues. CDR3 sequence (DNA): TGTGCCAGCAGCTTAACCGGTAGCGGGACTAGCACAGATACGCAGTATTTT. It codes for CASSLTGSGTSTDTQYF.

The V gene is TRBV5-1, the J gene TRBJ2-5; a possible D gene is TRBD2 (5 bases). The V and J ends lost 4 bases and 2 bases respectively, with 12 bases between them. The CDR3 length is 14 residues. Germline CDR1 reads SGHRS; CDR2 reads YFSETQ. CDR3 in amino acids: CASSTGLVQETQYF. CDR3 nucleotide sequence: TGCGCCAGCAGCACCGGACTGGTTCAAGAGACCCAGTACTTC.

This clone was detected once. The V and J genes are TRBV13 and TRBJ2-1; 10 positions agree with TRBD2. This CDR3 comprises 18 residues. After removal of 5 bases from V and 0 bases from J, the junction contained 10 bases not matched to a gene. The germline gives CDR1 PRHDT, CDR2 FYEKMQ (reference sequence). The CDR3 nucleotides read TGTGCCAGCAGCCCATCCCCGACTAGCGGGCTCTCCTACAATGAGCAGTTCTTC. Amino acids: CASSPSPTSGLSYNEQFF.

About this clone itself: Germline is not matched at one junction end, which may reflect a read error. CDR3 in DNA: TGTGCCGGCAGCGTAAGCGGGGGCTACAATGAGCAGTTCTTC. It codes for CAGSVSGGYNEQFF. This chain links TRBV9 with TRBJ2-1, with 8 bases matching TRBD2. This CDR3 comprises 14 residues. Germline lookup yields CDR1 SGDLS and CDR2 YYNGEE.

This sequence joins TRBV18 and TRBJ2-5, with D unresolved. Germline-derived CDR1 and CDR2 are KGHSH and LQKENI. The CDR3 consists of 15 residues. Trimming took 0 bases from V and 1 from J, leaving 9 bases between them. In DNA form, the CDR3 reads TGTGCCAGCTCACCACCGATCGGGTCCCAAGAGACCCAGTACTTC. It translates to CASSPPIGSQETQYF.

This chain uses TRBV2 with TRBJ1-1, with 10 bases matching TRBD1. After removal of 6 bases from V and 4 bases from J, the junction contained 8 bases not matched to a gene. This CDR3 contains 15 residues. Germline V gene data show CDR1 as SNHLY and CDR2 as FYNNEI. The CDR3 DNA follows: TGTGCCAGCAGACATAGACAGGGGGCGACCACTGAAGCTTTCTTT. Translated: CASRHRQGATTEAFF. The full variable domain, in which reference TRBV2 and TRBJ1-1 provide the parts outside the CDR3, is EPEVTQTPSHQVTQMGQEVILRCVPISNHLYFYWYRQILGQKVEFLVSFYNNEISEKSEIFDDQFSVERPDGSNFTLKIRSTKLEDSAMYFCASRHRQGATTEAFFGQGTRLTVV.

V usage is TRBV11-2 and J usage is TRBJ1-2; TRBD1 agrees at 7 bases. From germline, CDR1 is SGHAT and CDR2 FQNNGV. The CDR3 is 16 residues long. Trimming took 4 bases from V and 8 from J; bases not matched to a gene: 16. This CDR3 reads CASSSTDRGLRVGYTF. In DNA, the CDR3 is TGTGCCAGCAGCTCAACGGATAGGGGGCTGAGGGTAGGCTACACCTTC.

The chain couples TRBV29-1 to TRBJ1-2; maybe TRBD1 (6 bases). V was clipped by 5 bases and J by 3 bases, with 10 bases between them. The V gene's germline CDR1 is SQVTM and CDR2 ANQGSEA. The CDR3 consists of 12 residues. This chain's CDR3 is CSVRGGDYGYTF. The CDR3 DNA is TGCAGCGTTCGGGGGGGCGACTATGGCTACACCTTC.

V and J are TRBV6-1 and TRBJ1-6; D may be TRBD1 (5 bases). Germline CDR1 is MNHNS and CDR2 is SASEGT. CDR3 length equals 16 residues. V lost 2 bases and J lost 8, with 16 bases in between. The CDR3 DNA sequence: TGTGCCAGCAGTGAAAAGGTGCAGGGATTGGATTCACCCCTCCACTTT. Residues: CASSEKVQGLDSPLHF.

The rearrangement uses TRBV7-3 and TRBJ1-1, with D tentatively TRBD1 (5 bases). Germline V gene sequence: CDR1 SGHTA, CDR2 FQGTGA. V was trimmed by 4 bases and J by 1 base, leaving 10 bases between them. The CDR3 is 14 amino acids. This chain's CDR3 is CASSSDSENTEAFF. The CDR3 coding sequence is TGTGCCAGCAGCTCCGACAGTGAGAACACTGAAGCTTTCTTT.

Remarks on this clone: Other DNA variants within this sample encode the same CDR3. This chain joins TRBV7-9 and TRBJ1-5, with no clear D. The V and J ends lost 5 bases and 4 bases respectively, with 12 bases between them. Looked up from germline, CDR1 is SEHNR and CDR2 is FQNEAQ (reference sequence). This CDR3 has 14 amino acids. This CDR3 is CASSPDGSNQPQHF. The CDR3 nucleotides are TGTGCCAGCAGCCCGGACGGGTCGAATCAGCCCCAGCATTTT.

The CDR3 loop reads CASRRYVDSHSNQPQHF. CDR3 DNA sequence: TGTGCCAGCAGGAGATACGTAGACAGCCATAGCAATCAGCCCCAGCATTTT. V is TRBV6-4 and J is TRBJ1-5; tentative D call: TRBD1 (5 bases). V was cut by 6 bases and J by 0 bases, with 18 bases left in between. This CDR3 comprises 17 residues. Germline V gives CDR1 MRHNA, CDR2 SNTAGT.

This chain joins TRBV7-3 and TRBJ2-1; 13 nucleotides match TRBD2. The germline gives CDR1 SGHTA, CDR2 FQGTGA. V gave up 5 bases and J gave up 4 bases; unmatched junction bases: 5. CDR3 length: 16 amino acids. CDR3 sequence (DNA): TGTGCCAGCAGCCGGACTAGCGGGAGAGGTTACAATGAGCAGTTCTTC. Its translation: CASSRTSGRGYNEQFF.

V usage is TRBV9 and J usage is TRBJ2-3; TRBD2 aligns across 7 bases. The J segment lost 3 bases and the V segment lost 0 bases, leaving 10 bases of the junction unmatched. CDR1 SGDLS and CDR2 YYNGEE come from the germline V gene. CDR3 length: 17 residues. The DNA for the CDR3 is TGTGCCAGCAGCGTAGTTCCCGGGGGGTTTTTTACAGATACGCAGTATTTT. Protein: CASSVVPGGFFTDTQYF.

The rearrangement links TRBV19 to TRBJ2-3; D is ambiguous. CDR1 is LNHDA and CDR2 is SQIVND in the germline V gene (reference sequence). The CDR3 runs to 13 residues. The V gene lost 7 bases and the J gene lost 5 bases, with 13 bases spanning the gap. The CDR3, as DNA: TGTGCCAGTAAAAAGGCTAACTTAGATACGCAGTATTTT. It translates to CASKKANLDTQYF. The whole variable domain, filled in from reference TRBV19 and TRBJ2-3, reads DGGITQSPKYLFRKEGQNVTLSCEQNLNHDAMYWYRQDPGQGLRLIYYSQIVNDFQKGDIAEGYSVSREKKESFPLTVTSAQKNPTAFYLCASKKANLDTQYFGPGTRLTVL.

V usage is TRBV7-2 and J usage is TRBJ2-7, with 10 bases identical to TRBD2. Germline V lookup: CDR1 SGHTA, CDR2 FQGNSA. This CDR3 spans 19 amino acids. The V segment lost 5 bases and the J segment 0 bases; nucleotides outside the gene matches: 16. The CDR3 nucleotides read TGTGCCAGCAGCCAGACGTCTAGCGGGAGACCCAAAAGCTCCTACGAGCAGTACTTC. Protein sequence: CASSQTSSGRPKSSYEQYF.

The chain links TRBV6-6 to TRBJ1-1; D not certain. CDR1 and CDR2 (germline): MNHNY, SVGAGI (reference sequence). The CDR3 length is 13 residues. Trimming removed 1 base from V and 8 bases from J, with 11 bases in between. CDR3 residues: CASSYLETGEAFF. For the CDR3, the DNA is TGTGCCAGCAGTTACTTGGAGACTGGGGAAGCTTTCTTT.

The V and J genes are TRBV6-5 and TRBJ1-2; no clear D gene. There are 14 residues in the CDR3. Germline V gene data show CDR1 as MNHEY and CDR2 as SVGAGI. Trimming removed 0 bases at V and 1 base at J, with 6 bases between. As DNA, the CDR3 is TGTGCCAGCAGTTACTCCGGCAGTAACTATGGCTACACCTTC. It codes for CASSYSGSNYGYTF.

This clone was picked up one time. The chain joins TRBV7-2 to TRBJ2-7; a weak D match, TRBD1 (7 bases). Looked up from germline, CDR1 is SGHTA and CDR2 is FQGNSA. Trimming pared 1 base from V and 6 bases from J, leaving 16 bases between. The CDR3 has 15 residues. DNA for the CDR3: TGTGCCAGCAGCTTAGGGGGACAGAGGCGGGGCGAGCAGTACTTC. Protein: CASSLGGQRRGEQYF. The entire variable domain, with the rest obtained from reference TRBV7-2 and TRBJ2-7, is as follows: GAGVSQSPSNKVTEKGKDVELRCDPISGHTALYWYRQSLGQGLEFLIYFQGNSAPDKSGLPSDRFSAERTGGSVSTLTIQRTQQEDSAVYLCASSLGGQRRGEQYFGPGTRLTVT.

The rearrangement uses TRBV11-2 and TRBJ2-7; no clear D. The length of the CDR3 is 13 residues. Germline V gene lookup returns CDR1 SGHAT and CDR2 FQNNGV. V lost 1 base to trimming and J lost 2 bases, with 6 bases between them. DNA for the CDR3: TGTGCCAGCAGCTTAGTCCAGACCTACGAGCAGTACTTC. It specifies CASSLVQTYEQYF.

The chain carries TRBV12-5 and TRBJ2-1; 11 bases line up with TRBD2. The trim removed 1 base at V and 9 bases at J, leaving 2 bases unmatched. Germline CDR1 and CDR2: LGHNT and FRNRAP. This CDR3 region has 14 residues. Here the CDR3 DNA reads TGTGCTAGTGGTTTGGAACTAGCGGGAGTTGAGCAGTTCTTC. This sequence encodes CASGLELAGVEQFF.

V and J are TRBV7-2 and TRBJ2-6; possibly TRBD2 for D (5 bases). The CDR3 runs to 15 residues. The V gene's germline CDR1 is SGHTA and CDR2 FQGNSA. V lost 5 bases and J 4 bases, leaving 12 bases between the germline ends. CDR3 residues: CASSPRRPGANVLTF. Here the CDR3 DNA reads TGTGCCAGCAGCCCCAGGAGGCCCGGGGCCAACGTCCTGACTTTC.

This chain connects TRBV13 to TRBJ2-7, with a possible D match to TRBD1 (6 bases). The CDR3 totals 14 residues. Germline CDR1 reads PRHDT; CDR2 reads FYEKMQ (reference sequence). V dropped 5 bases and J dropped 3 bases, with 14 bases sitting between them. This CDR3 reads CASSLRDTLYEQYF. The CDR3 coding sequence is TGTGCCAGCAGCCTTCGGGACACCCTCTACGAGCAGTACTTC.

The CDR3, as DNA: TGTGCCAGCAGTTTAGTGGCAGGGGGCTCCTACGAGCAGTACTTC. Amino acids: CASSLVAGGSYEQYF. This chain connects TRBV27 to TRBJ2-7, with 7 bases lining up with TRBD1. The germline CDR1 and CDR2 sequences are MNHEY and SMNVEV (reference sequence). V dropped 2 bases and J dropped 0; count of bases not matched to a gene: 4. The CDR3 runs to 15 residues.